Following are 29 T cell receptor beta chains from one sample sequenced in a study of beta chain features in type 1 diabetes. Expressed TCRB transcripts were sequenced because the isolated RNA had all been reverse transcribed beforehand. The protocol was immunoSEQ multiplex PCR, while the TCRdb copy is restricted to in-frame clones and leaves out a portion. Here the sample spans some 230,000 clones, more than 9% being singletons. The sample comprised naive CD4+ T cells from blood. The receptors come from a young woman in good health.

The CDR3 region has the DNA TGTGCCTCAGCAGCGGGAGGGCTTTTAGCCAAAAACATTCAGTACTTC. It specifies CASAAGGLLAKNIQYF. The rearrangement links TRBV19 to TRBJ2-4, with 10 bases identical to TRBD2. Germline V gene lookup returns CDR1 LNHDA and CDR2 SQIVND (reference sequence). This CDR3 contains 16 residues. With 11 bases clipped from V and 0 bases from J, the junction kept 10 bases outside the gene matches. Filled out from reference TRBV19 and TRBJ2-4, the complete variable domain reads DGGITQSPKYLFRKEGQNVTLSCEQNLNHDAMYWYRQDPGQGLRLIYYSQIVNDFQKGDIAEGYSVSREKKESFPLTVTSAQKNPTAFYLCASAAGGLLAKNIQYFGAGTRLSVL.

The sample holds a few counts of this clone. The rearrangement links TRBV5-1 to TRBJ1-1; D unclear. The CDR3 runs to 14 residues. The ends were cut back, 5 bases at V and 3 bases at J, with 14 bases in the middle. The germline gives CDR1 SGHRS, CDR2 YFSETQ. The CDR3 sequence: CASSPDIRDTEAFF. CDR3 DNA: TGCGCCAGCAGTCCGGATATTCGGGACACTGAAGCTTTCTTT.

The chain combines TRBV9 with TRBJ2-3; a possible D gene is TRBD2 (5 bases). The CDR3 covers 14 residues. Between the trimmed V and J ends, which lost 0 bases and 6 bases, there was a span of 11 bases. The germline gives CDR1 SGDLS, CDR2 YYNGEE. The chain's CDR3 is CASSVAAGGDTQYF. CDR3 in DNA: TGTGCCAGCAGCGTAGCGGCGGGCGGGGATACGCAGTATTTT.

This clone turned up a few times. The rearrangement uses TRBV6-5 and TRBJ1-2, with 9 bases matching TRBD1. The CDR3 runs 14 residues. Germline trimming cut 6 bases from V and 8 bases from J; bases unmatched to any gene: 10. The germline V gene has CDR1 MNHEY and CDR2 SVGAGI. CDR3 loop: CASRTGTGNFGYTF. The DNA of the CDR3 is TGTGCCAGCAGGACCGGGACAGGGAACTTCGGCTACACCTTC.

The rearrangement joins TRBV11-2 to TRBJ2-3; TRBD2 agrees at 7 bases. V was pared by 4 bases and J by 0 bases, with 10 bases of the junction left unmatched. The germline CDR1 and CDR2 sequences are SGHAT and FQNNGV. The CDR3 is 17 residues long. CDR3: CASSSKRTRSSTDTQYF. The CDR3 DNA sequence: TGTGCCAGCAGCTCCAAAAGGACTAGATCTAGCACAGATACGCAGTATTTT.

V gene TRBV2 combines with J gene TRBJ2-1; D gene unclear. From germline, CDR1 is SNHLY and CDR2 FYNNEI. The CDR3 runs to 12 residues. The germline V and J ends were trimmed by 4 bases and 6 bases, with 7 bases remaining between them. CDR3 amino acids: CASSAEFNEQFF. The CDR3 nucleotides read TGTGCCAGCAGTGCCGAGTTCAATGAGCAGTTCTTC.

This clone was picked up a small number of times. The J gene is TRBJ1-1, the V gene TRBV30; D unresolved. The germline CDR1 and CDR2 sequences are GTSNPN and SVGIG (reference sequence). V was trimmed by 3 bases and J by 0 bases, leaving 11 bases between them. This CDR3 region has 14 residues. Written as DNA, the CDR3 is TGTGCCTGGAGGGGGAGCCCAATGAACACTGAAGCTTTCTTT. It specifies CAWRGSPMNTEAFF.

This clone has more than one count but fewer than ten. The chain carries TRBV25-1 and TRBJ1-2; 10 nucleotides line up with TRBD1. Germline CDR1 and CDR2: MGHDK and SYGVNS. Unmatched junction bases numbered 7, after V lost 6 bases and J lost 6 bases. The CDR3 is 14 amino acids. The CDR3 protein is CASRAPGQGHGYTF. The CDR3 DNA reads TGTGCCAGCAGGGCCCCGGGACAGGGGCATGGCTACACCTTC.

The chain combines TRBV6-6 with TRBJ2-2, with no clear D. Germline lookup yields CDR1 MNHNY and CDR2 SVGAGI (reference sequence). This CDR3 has 14 residues. V lost 5 bases and J 1 base, leaving 8 bases between the germline ends. The CDR3 DNA sequence: TGTGCCAGCAGTGATAAACTGAACACCGGGGAGCTGTTTTTT. Amino acid sequence: CASSDKLNTGELFF.

The chain has TRBV9 and TRBJ1-4; D is undetermined. V lost 4 bases and J lost 5, with 12 bases in between. CDR3 length equals 14 residues. The germline V gene has CDR1 SGDLS and CDR2 YYNGEE. The CDR3 region has the DNA TGTGCCAGCAGCTCGCCCGGGGTGAATGAAAAACTGTTTTTT. It yields the protein CASSSPGVNEKLFF.

Written as DNA, the CDR3 is TGTGCCAGCAGTGTTCTAGCGGGAGCAGGCTCAGGTGAGCAGTTCTTC. This encodes CASSVLAGAGSGEQFF. The J gene is TRBJ2-1, the V gene TRBV2; 10 bases are a match to TRBD2. The CDR3 sequence is 16 residues long. In germline, CDR1 is SNHLY, CDR2 FYNNEI. Trimming took 4 bases from V and 9 from J; bases not matched to a gene: 12.

This clone has more than one count but fewer than ten. The chain links TRBV7-9 to TRBJ2-7; 8 bases line up with TRBD2. Germline V CDR1 and CDR2: SEHNR, FQNEAQ (reference sequence). The length of the CDR3 is 16 residues. The trim removed 5 bases at V and 3 bases at J, leaving 12 bases unmatched. The CDR3 DNA sequence: TGTGCCAGCAGCCCTCCCCTTAGGCTAGCGGGCTACGAGCAGTACTTC. This gives the protein CASSPPLRLAGYEQYF.

The V gene is TRBV7-6, the J gene TRBJ2-3; D might be TRBD2 (6 bases). The germline CDR1 and CDR2 sequences are SGHVS and FNYEAQ. The V gene lost 2 bases and the J gene lost 0 bases, with 9 bases spanning the gap. The CDR3 runs 15 residues. The CDR3 spells CASSLPGASTDTQYF. In DNA, the CDR3 is TGTGCCAGCAGCTTACCGGGAGCTAGCACAGATACGCAGTATTTT.

The chain employs TRBV2 and TRBJ2-3, with 7 bases aligning to TRBD1. Germline V CDR1 and CDR2: SNHLY, FYNNEI. The V segment lost 7 bases and the J segment 2 bases; nucleotides outside the gene matches: 9. This CDR3 has 15 residues. CDR3 loop: CASNTQGFPTDTQYF. CDR3 nucleotides: TGTGCCAGCAATACACAGGGGTTCCCCACAGATACGCAGTATTTT.

There are a few counts of this clone. The gene calls are TRBV27 and TRBJ2-1; 8 bases agree with TRBD2. This CDR3 is built from 15 residues. After removal of 2 bases from V and 7 bases from J, the junction contained 7 bases not matched to a gene. Germline CDR1 reads MNHEY; CDR2 reads SMNVEV (reference sequence). The CDR3 bases are TGTGCCAGCAGTTTACCGGGAGGGCCGTATAATGAGCAGTTCTTC. Translation: CASSLPGGPYNEQFF.

Note on this clone: Additional DNA sequences in this sample encode the identical CDR3. This chain joins TRBV11-3 and TRBJ2-3; D remains ambiguous. Germline V lookup: CDR1 SGHNT, CDR2 YENEEA. There are 14 residues in the CDR3. The V end was cut by 2 bases, the J end by 0 bases, with 6 bases between. The DNA of the CDR3 is TGTGCCAGCAGCTTAAGCAGGAGCACAGATACGCAGTATTTT. It specifies CASSLSRSTDTQYF.

The CDR3 is CASSLSQASNYGYTF. CDR3 coding DNA: TGCGCCAGCAGCTTGTCACAGGCTTCTAACTATGGCTACACCTTC. This chain connects TRBV5-1 to TRBJ1-2; maybe TRBD1 (5 bases). V was trimmed by 1 base and J by 0 bases, leaving 10 bases between them. Germline V gives CDR1 SGHRS, CDR2 YFSETQ. The CDR3 is made up of 15 amino acids.

This clone was detected a few times. The CDR3: CASSLAVETQYF. In DNA, the CDR3 is TGCGCCAGCAGCTTGGCCGTTGAGACCCAGTACTTC. This rearrangement joins TRBV5-1 to TRBJ2-5; D remains ambiguous. V was clipped by 0 bases and J by 5 bases, with 5 bases between them. This CDR3 contains 12 residues. Germline CDR1 reads SGHRS; CDR2 reads YFSETQ.

This clone was observed a few times. The J gene is TRBJ2-2, the V gene TRBV5-5; possible D gene TRBD2, 5 bases. The CDR3 sequence is 15 residues long. Germline CDR1 reads SGHKS; CDR2 reads YYEKEE (reference sequence). Deletions cut 0 bases from V and 4 bases from J, with 10 bases between. The CDR3 is CASSLGLPGTGELFF. For the CDR3, the DNA is TGTGCCAGCAGCTTGGGACTACCGGGCACCGGGGAGCTGTTTTTT.

The chain recombines TRBV20-1 with TRBJ1-1; weak D call: TRBD1 (5 bases). Trimming removed 6 bases from V and 7 bases from J, with 12 bases in between. The CDR3 extends over 11 amino acids. The germline V gene encodes CDR1 DFQATT and CDR2 SNEGSKA (reference sequence). The CDR3 reads CSASQQVEAFF. CDR3 DNA: TGCAGTGCCTCGCAACAGGTTGAAGCTTTCTTT.

This chain uses TRBV7-9 with TRBJ1-5, with D perhaps matching TRBD1 (5 bases). V was cut by 5 bases and J by 7 bases, with 15 bases left in between. CDR1 is SEHNR, CDR2 FQNEAQ, per germline (reference sequence). The CDR3 has 14 amino acids. CDR3 residues: CASSAVGGGQPQHF. CDR3 sequence (DNA): TGTGCCAGCAGCGCCGTGGGGGGAGGGCAGCCCCAGCATTTT.

This clone was recorded a few times. The V gene is TRBV19, the J gene TRBJ2-1, with TRBD1 matching 10 bases. This CDR3 has 16 amino acids. V shed 10 bases, J shed 1 base, and the junction held 10 bases outside the gene matches. Germline CDR1 reads LNHDA; CDR2 reads SQIVND (reference sequence). The CDR3 coding sequence is TGTGCCACCCGAAGGAGGGACAGGGGATCCTACAATGAGCAGTTCTTC. This codes for CATRRRDRGSYNEQFF.

This clone was detected a few times. The chain has TRBV19 and TRBJ1-6; D might be TRBD1 (6 bases). Germline assignment: CDR1 LNHDA and CDR2 SQIVND (reference sequence). Trimming pared 4 bases from V and 5 bases from J, leaving 15 bases between. The CDR3 extends over 16 amino acids. CDR3 sequence: CASSTQTGGNNSPLHF. CDR3 sequence (DNA): TGTGCCAGTAGTACCCAGACAGGTGGAAATAATTCACCCCTCCACTTT.

This sequence joins TRBV5-6 and TRBJ1-2; 7 bases are shared with TRBD1. Germline V gene data show CDR1 as SGHDT and CDR2 as YYEEEE. This CDR3 contains 15 residues. V trimming: 2 bases; J trimming: 6 bases; junction bases outside the gene matches: 10. The CDR3, as DNA: TGTGCCAGCAGCTTTTGGCAGGGGGTAGTCGATGGCTACACCTTC. It encodes CASSFWQGVVDGYTF.

This clone was seen more than once but under ten times. The chain has TRBV5-1 and TRBJ2-1; 8 bases fit TRBD2. The V and J ends lost 5 bases and 6 bases, in that order; junction bases with no gene match: 4. The CDR3 sequence is 13 residues long. Germline CDR1 is SGHRS and CDR2 is YFSETQ. CDR3 nucleotides: TGCGCCAGCAGTTTAGGGACTAGCAATGAGCAGTTCTTC. Translating gives CASSLGTSNEQFF. Full variable domain (outside the CDR3, taken from reference TRBV5-1 and TRBJ2-1): KAGVTQTPRYLIKTRGQQVTLSCSPISGHRSVSWYQQTPGQGLQFLFEYFSETQRNKGNFPGRFSGRQFSNSRSEMNVSTLELGDSALYLCASSLGTSNEQFFGPGTRLTVL.

The chain recombines TRBV29-1 with TRBJ2-1; 9 nucleotides match TRBD2. The CDR3 has 16 amino acids. Germline V gives CDR1 SQVTM, CDR2 ANQGSEA. V gave up 7 bases and J gave up 4 bases; unmatched junction bases: 14. CDR3 in amino acids: CSALTEASGDYNEQFF. The CDR3 DNA is TGCAGCGCCCTTACCGAGGCTAGCGGGGATTACAATGAGCAGTTCTTC.

The V gene is TRBV30, the J gene TRBJ1-6; D ambiguous. Trimming left V 7 bases short and J 7 bases short, with 11 bases between. CDR1 and CDR2 (germline): GTSNPN, SVGIG (reference sequence). The CDR3 is made up of 12 amino acids. CDR3 region: CAYESVNSPLHF. The CDR3 DNA follows: TGTGCCTACGAATCGGTGAATTCACCCCTCCACTTT.

This clone has ten or more counts. V and J are TRBV30 and TRBJ2-1; 10 positions match TRBD1. Germline V gene data show CDR1 as GTSNPN and CDR2 as SVGIG (reference sequence). CDR3 length: 14 amino acids. Trimming cost V 1 base and J 6 bases; bases outside gene matches: 3. The CDR3 spells CAWSGGQGGNEQFF. The CDR3 DNA sequence: TGTGCCTGGAGTGGTGGACAGGGGGGCAATGAGCAGTTCTTC.

This rearrangement joins TRBV9 to TRBJ2-6, with D possibly being TRBD2 (5 bases). The CDR3 extends over 16 amino acids. Trimming cost V 4 bases and J 2 bases, with 13 bases left between them. In germline, CDR1 is SGDLS, CDR2 YYNGEE. DNA for the CDR3: TGTGCCAGCAGCCTACTAGGTGTCCCTGGGGCCAACGTCCTGACTTTC. This sequence encodes CASSLLGVPGANVLTF.